The 10 T cell receptor beta chains listed next were all sequenced from one sample in a study of T cells in localized non-small cell lung cancer. Sequenced by immunoSEQ multiplex PCR; TCRdb stores in-frame clones only, minus some. The sample has roughly 3,000 clones; more than 25% are singletons. The sequencing here drew on lung tumor tissue, taken before any cancer treatment. Receptors originate from a man aged 35 to 69 with stage I lung adenocarcinoma.

In its sample, this clone was seen a few times. The CDR3 DNA sequence: TGTGCCAGCAGCTTAGATGGGACAGGGACCTATGGCTACACCTTC. It translates to CASSLDGTGTYGYTF. This chain uses TRBV11-3 with TRBJ1-2; TRBD1 matches at 9 bases. CDR3 size: 15 residues. Trimming took 0 bases from V and 4 from J; bases not matched to a gene: 3. CDR1 and CDR2 from the germline V gene are SGHNT and YENEEA.

Only a few counts were recorded for this clone. The rearrangement joins TRBV9 to TRBJ2-2, with D maybe TRBD1 (5 bases). CDR3 length: 16 residues. V lost 5 bases and J 5 bases, leaving 19 bases between the germline ends. Germline values: CDR1 SGDLS, CDR2 YYNGEE. The CDR3 DNA follows: TGTGCCAGCAGTCCCTGGAATAAGGGGTCGACCGGGGAGCTGTTTTTT. Amino acids: CASSPWNKGSTGELFF.

This clone was counted only a few times. V is TRBV14 and J is TRBJ1-6; 8 nucleotides agree with TRBD1. The CDR3 length is 15 residues. J lost 10 bases, V lost 4 bases, and 9 bases had no gene match. Germline V gene sequence: CDR1 SGHDN, CDR2 FVKESK. The CDR3 nucleotides read TGTGCCAGCAGCCTGGGACAGGTCGTGAGGTCACCCCTCCACTTT. It yields the protein CASSLGQVVRSPLHF.

This clone was detected a few times. V and J are TRBV28 and TRBJ2-7; 10 nucleotides align to TRBD2. Germline CDR1 and CDR2: MDHEN and SYDVKM. Trimming at V came to 1 base and at J to 6 bases, leaving 21 bases not matched to a gene. This CDR3 is built from 20 residues. The CDR3 nucleotides read TGTGCCAGCAGTTTATCCACAGCCAGTTCTAGCGGGGGTAAACGGGGCGAGCAGTACTTC. This gives the protein CASSLSTASSSGGKRGEQYF. Full variable domain (outside the CDR3, taken from reference TRBV28 and TRBJ2-7): DVKVTQSSRYLVKRTGEKVFLECVQDMDHENMFWYRQDPGLGLRLIYFSYDVKMKEKGDIPEGYSVSREKKERFSLILESASTNQTSMYLCASSLSTASSSGGKRGEQYFGPGTRLTVT.

The chain has TRBV9 and TRBJ1-2; D unclear. V gave up 5 bases and J gave up 4 bases, with 12 bases separating them. The CDR3 contains 13 residues. The germline V gene encodes CDR1 SGDLS and CDR2 YYNGEE. The CDR3 DNA is TGTGCCAGCAGTGACGGAGAGAGCTATGGCTACACCTTC. This sequence encodes CASSDGESYGYTF. Full variable domain (rest looked up from reference TRBV9 and TRBJ1-2): DSGVTQTPKHLITATGQRVTLRCSPRSGDLSVYWYQQSLDQGLQFLIQYYNGEERAKGNILERFSAQQFPDLHSELNLSSLELGDSALYFCASSDGESYGYTFGSGTRLTVV.

The chain carries TRBV15 and TRBJ1-1; TRBD1 is a possible D gene (5 bases). From germline, CDR1 is LNHNV and CDR2 YYDKDF (reference sequence). The CDR3 length is 15 residues. V was trimmed by 1 base and J by 1 base, leaving 10 bases between them. The CDR3 sequence: CATSRALTGNTEAFF. CDR3 nucleotides: TGTGCCACCAGCAGAGCCCTAACAGGGAACACTGAAGCTTTCTTT.

The CDR3 coding sequence is TGTGCCAGCAGGAAACTAGCGAGGAACACCGGGGAGCTGTTTTTT. Amino acids: CASRKLARNTGELFF. The genes are TRBV28 and TRBJ2-2; TRBD2 aligns across 7 bases. J lost 1 base, V lost 6 bases, and 5 bases had no gene match. Per germline, CDR1 MDHEN and CDR2 SYDVKM. The length of the CDR3 is 15 residues.

This chain links TRBV4-1 with TRBJ2-7, with D possibly matching TRBD1 (6 bases). The CDR3 sequence is 19 residues long. Trimming took off 3 bases at V and 0 bases at J, with 24 bases between the two ends. From germline, CDR1 is MGHRA and CDR2 YSYEKL. The CDR3 here is CASSQELRTVRTSSYEQYF. The CDR3 nucleotides read TGCGCCAGCAGCCAGGAGTTGCGGACAGTGAGAACCAGCTCCTACGAGCAGTACTTC.

The rearrangement joins TRBV19 to TRBJ1-5, with a tentative D call TRBD1 (6 bases). The V end lost 9 bases, the J end lost 4 bases, and 16 bases lay between the germline ends. The CDR3 contains 14 residues. From germline, CDR1 is LNHDA and CDR2 SQIVND (reference sequence). CDR3 sequence: CASDQGSLNQPQHF. CDR3 sequence (DNA): TGTGCCAGCGACCAGGGGTCATTGAATCAGCCCCAGCATTTT.

By sample share, this clone is medium-sized (0.01 to 0.1%). The V and J genes are TRBV6-8 and TRBJ1-3, with D perhaps matching TRBD1 (6 bases). The CDR3 contains 16 residues. Germline values: CDR1 MNHGY, CDR2 SAAAGT. V lost 4 bases to trimming and J lost 0 bases, with 13 bases between them. The CDR3 reads CASSSMGAFSGNTIYF. CDR3 sequence (DNA): TGTGCCAGCAGTTCAATGGGGGCCTTCTCTGGAAACACCATATATTTT.